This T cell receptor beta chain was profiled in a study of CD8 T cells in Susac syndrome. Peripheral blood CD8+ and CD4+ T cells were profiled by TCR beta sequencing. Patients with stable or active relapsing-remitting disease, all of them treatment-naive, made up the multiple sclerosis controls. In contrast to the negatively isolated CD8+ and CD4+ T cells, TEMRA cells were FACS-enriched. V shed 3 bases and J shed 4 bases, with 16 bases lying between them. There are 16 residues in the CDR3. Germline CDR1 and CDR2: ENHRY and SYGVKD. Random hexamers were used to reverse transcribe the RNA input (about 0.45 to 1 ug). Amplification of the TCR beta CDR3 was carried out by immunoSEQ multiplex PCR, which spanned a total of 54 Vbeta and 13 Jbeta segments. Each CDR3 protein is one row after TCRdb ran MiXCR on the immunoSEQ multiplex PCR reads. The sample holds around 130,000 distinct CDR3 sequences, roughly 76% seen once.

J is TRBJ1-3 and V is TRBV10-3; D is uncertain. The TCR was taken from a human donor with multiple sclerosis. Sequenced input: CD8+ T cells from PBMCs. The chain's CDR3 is CAISDSLVGLGNTIYF. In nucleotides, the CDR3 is TGTGCCATCAGTGACTCCCTGGTGGGGTTAGGAAACACCATATATTTT.